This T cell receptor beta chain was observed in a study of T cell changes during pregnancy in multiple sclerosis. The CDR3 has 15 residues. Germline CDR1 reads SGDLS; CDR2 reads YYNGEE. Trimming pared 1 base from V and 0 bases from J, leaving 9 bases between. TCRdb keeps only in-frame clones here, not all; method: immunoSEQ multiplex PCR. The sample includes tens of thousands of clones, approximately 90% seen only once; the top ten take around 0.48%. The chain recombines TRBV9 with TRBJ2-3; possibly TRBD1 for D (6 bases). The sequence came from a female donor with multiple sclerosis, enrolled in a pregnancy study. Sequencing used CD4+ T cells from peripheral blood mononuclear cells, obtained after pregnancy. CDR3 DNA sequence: TGTGCCAGCAGCGTAAAACAGGGAAGCACAGATACGCAGTATTTT. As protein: CASSVKQGSTDTQYF.